A single T cell receptor beta chain is shown here with its context. The antigen is not known. Germline lookup yields CDR1 SQVTM and CDR2 ANQGSEA. The CDR3 contains 14 residues. These data originate in a study of T cells expressing NK-cell markers. Background on the study: Sorted CD3+CD56+NKG2C+, CD3+CD56+NKG2C- and CD3+CD56-NKG2C+ T-cell subsets were beta-chain profiled.

Study-level results: For a handful of donors, the dominant NKG2C+ clonotypes made up 1.0-7.0% of their CD8+ T cells. It is unclear if expanded NKG2C-expressing clones target HCMV antigens.

TCR beta cDNA was generated via 5'RACE template switching incorporating UMIs. Each CDR3 protein gets one entry in TCRdb, which reprocessed the 5' RACE reads and gives no DNA. The repertoire table contains 200,000 to 300,000 distinct CDR3 sequences. The material sequenced was blood T cells: a sorted CD56 or NKG2C T cell subset, CD4+ or CD8+ T cells, or bulk PBMC T cells (not recorded which). The chain links TRBV29-1 to TRBJ2-1; the TCRdb call, TRBD2, lacks DNA for checking. This TCR was recovered from a woman aged 18 to 75 in good health. The CDR3 sequence is CSVVVAHTYNEQFF.